What follows are 31 T cell receptor beta chains derived from one specimen sequenced in a study of Ad26.COV2.S vaccination and SARS-CoV-2 variants. Only in-frame clones appear in the TCRdb table, and some are missing; sequencing was by immunoSEQ multiplex PCR. The sample includes fewer than 600,000 clones, 89% of them seen just once. As for treatment: 19 received Ad26.COV2.S at low or high dose, single or two shots; about 5 received placebo; per-sample allocation not given. Day 63 after the first injection of vaccine or placebo was the sampling time. Sequenced here: peripheral blood, sampled in a trial of Ad26.COV2.S vaccine versus placebo. These receptors were taken from a person aged 18-60 years who received the Ad26.COV2.S COVID-19 vaccine or a placebo.

The chain is built from TRBV27 and TRBJ2-3; TRBD1 aligns across 8 bases. CDR3 length: 13 amino acids. Per germline, CDR1 MNHEY and CDR2 SMNVEV (reference sequence). The V and J ends lost 3 bases and 4 bases, in that order; junction bases with no gene match: 0. The DNA of the CDR3 is TGTGCCAGCAGTTTGACAGGGGCAGATACGCAGTATTTT. Translated, it gives CASSLTGADTQYF.

The V and J genes are TRBV5-1 and TRBJ2-1, with TRBD2 identical over 13 bases. Germline loops: CDR1 SGHRS, CDR2 YFSETQ. The CDR3 spans 20 residues. With 2 bases clipped from V and 4 bases from J, the junction kept 15 bases outside the gene matches. CDR3 bases: TGCGCCAGCAGCTTCGACCCGGGACTAGCGGGATCGAAGACATACAATGAGCAGTTCTTC. Translated: CASSFDPGLAGSKTYNEQFF.

A single count supports this clone. The V and J genes are TRBV9 and TRBJ1-1; perhaps TRBD1 as D (5 bases). CDR3 size: 14 residues. Looked up from germline, CDR1 is SGDLS and CDR2 is YYNGEE. V gave up 5 bases and J gave up 4 bases, with 15 bases separating them. Here the CDR3 reads CASSPGQLATEAFF. Written as DNA, the CDR3 is TGTGCCAGCAGTCCGGGGCAGCTCGCCACTGAAGCTTTCTTT.

In DNA, the CDR3 is TGTGCCAGTACGATGGCATCTAGCACAGATACGCAGTATTTT. Translation: CASTMASSTDTQYF. J is TRBJ2-3 and V is TRBV19, with unresolved D. CDR3 length equals 14 residues. Germline values: CDR1 LNHDA, CDR2 SQIVND (reference sequence). V shed 7 bases and J shed 0 bases, with 11 bases lying between them.

This rearrangement joins TRBV11-2 to TRBJ1-2; 8 bases align to TRBD1. The CDR3 consists of 16 residues. Germline values: CDR1 SGHAT, CDR2 FQNNGV. V lost 1 base, J lost 3 bases, and 7 bases stayed unmatched. CDR3 coding DNA: TGTGCCAGCAGCTTAGGGGGGACAGGATCTGACTATGGCTACACCTTC. It specifies CASSLGGTGSDYGYTF.

CDR3 DNA: TGTGCCAGCAGCTTGATCAGCACCCACAATGAGCAGTTCTTC. Translated: CASSLISTHNEQFF. The chain has TRBV5-4 and TRBJ2-1, with D unresolved. The V gene lost 1 base and the J gene lost 5 bases, with 10 bases spanning the gap. There are 14 residues in the CDR3. Per germline, CDR1 SGHNT and CDR2 YYREEE (reference sequence). Based on the CDR3 plus reference TRBV5-4 and TRBJ2-1, the full variable domain is ETGVTQSPTHLIKTRGQQVTLRCSSQSGHNTVSWYQQALGQGPQFIFQYYREEENGRGNFPPRFSGLQFPNYSSELNVNALELDDSALYLCASSLISTHNEQFFGPGTRLTVL.

V and J are TRBV7-9 and TRBJ1-1, with D possibly being TRBD1 (6 bases). V was pared by 4 bases and J by 4 bases, with 10 bases between. The length of the CDR3 is 13 residues. Germline V gene sequence: CDR1 SEHNR, CDR2 FQNEAQ (reference sequence). In DNA form, the CDR3 reads TGTGCCAGCAGCTGGGGGGCGCGCACTGAAGCTTTCTTT. It encodes CASSWGARTEAFF.

In DNA form, the CDR3 reads TGTGCCAGCAGCTCGGGGACAGGGGGCTACGAGCAGTACTTC. Protein sequence: CASSSGTGGYEQYF. The rearrangement joins TRBV11-2 to TRBJ2-7; TRBD1 matches 11 bases. V was clipped by 4 bases and J by 3 bases; unmatched bases: 2. Germline lookup yields CDR1 SGHAT and CDR2 FQNNGV. CDR3 length: 14 residues.

The chain recombines TRBV6-5 with TRBJ2-5, with 7 bases fitting TRBD1. The CDR3 extends over 15 amino acids. Germline CDR1 is MNHEY and CDR2 is SVGAGI. J gave up 3 bases and V 2 bases, and 6 bases lay outside the gene matches. CDR3 in amino acids: CASSYHRQGKETQYF. Here the CDR3 DNA reads TGTGCCAGCAGTTACCACCGACAGGGAAAAGAGACCCAGTACTTC.

The chain combines TRBV11-2 with TRBJ2-5; D gene uncertain. The V and J ends lost 1 base and 2 bases respectively, with 5 bases between them. Germline CDR1 reads SGHAT; CDR2 reads FQNNGV. The CDR3 contains 13 residues. CDR3 in amino acids: CASSLGGQETQYF. In nucleotides, the CDR3 is TGTGCCAGCAGCTTAGGCGGACAAGAGACCCAGTACTTC.

This rearrangement joins TRBV6-5 to TRBJ1-2, with D possibly matching TRBD1 (6 bases). V shed 7 bases and J shed 8 bases, with 17 bases lying between them. Germline values: CDR1 MNHEY, CDR2 SVGAGI. The CDR3 loop spans 13 amino acids. In DNA, the CDR3 is TGTGCCAGCACATCTGGACAGCTGGGGGGCTACACCTTC. This encodes CASTSGQLGGYTF.

The V call is TRBV11-2, the J call TRBJ2-2, with a weak D call TRBD1 (6 bases). Germline V gives CDR1 SGHAT, CDR2 FQNNGV. This CDR3 comprises 17 residues. V lost 5 bases, J lost 6 bases, and 22 bases lay in between. The chain's CDR3 is CASSPPTGSSVSGELFF. The CDR3 DNA reads as TGTGCCAGCAGCCCCCCGACAGGATCGTCGGTGTCCGGGGAGCTGTTTTTT.

The chain joins TRBV10-2 to TRBJ1-5, with 7 bases that match TRBD1. The CDR3 consists of 13 residues. Germline V gene lookup returns CDR1 WSHSY and CDR2 SAAADI. Germline trimming cut 5 bases from V and 7 bases from J; bases unmatched to any gene: 5. The CDR3 loop is CASSTGEWQPQHF. The DNA for the CDR3 is TGCGCCAGCAGTACAGGGGAGTGGCAGCCCCAGCATTTT.

The genes are TRBV11-1 and TRBJ2-4; a possible D gene is TRBD2 (5 bases). V was shortened by 8 bases and J by 7 bases, with 15 bases between the two germline ends. CDR3 length: 13 residues. Germline CDR1 reads SGHAT; CDR2 reads FQDESV (reference sequence). The DNA for the CDR3 is TGTGCCAGCTCCCCCGGACTTGAGAACATTCAGTACTTC. It encodes CASSPGLENIQYF.

The chain combines TRBV20-1 with TRBJ2-7; D is tentatively TRBD1 or TRBD2 (5 bases each). The CDR3 runs 10 residues. V lost 6 bases to trimming and J lost 7 bases, with 10 bases between them. Per germline, CDR1 DFQATT and CDR2 SNEGSKA (reference sequence). This chain's CDR3 is CSAGAREQYF. Here the CDR3 DNA reads TGCAGTGCCGGGGCGAGGGAGCAGTACTTC.

The gene calls are TRBV24-1 and TRBJ2-1, with unresolved D. Germline CDR1 reads KGHDR; CDR2 reads SFDVKD. This CDR3 spans 11 amino acids. V lost 9 bases and J 4 bases, leaving 6 bases between the germline ends. In DNA form, the CDR3 reads TGTGCCACCGAGCTTTACAATGAGCAGTTCTTC. It codes for CATELYNEQFF.

This chain joins TRBV5-1 and TRBJ2-7; the match to TRBD2 covers 9 bases. Germline-derived CDR1 and CDR2 are SGHRS and YFSETQ. Trimming took 0 bases from V and 4 from J; bases not matched to a gene: 8. CDR3 length equals 16 residues. CDR3 sequence reads: CASSLAVAGVSYEQYF. The DNA for the CDR3 is TGCGCCAGCAGCTTGGCCGTAGCGGGAGTTTCGTACGAGCAGTACTTC. Full variable domain (missing parts from reference TRBV5-1 and TRBJ2-7): KAGVTQTPRYLIKTRGQQVTLSCSPISGHRSVSWYQQTPGQGLQFLFEYFSETQRNKGNFPGRFSGRQFSNSRSEMNVSTLELGDSALYLCASSLAVAGVSYEQYFGPGTRLTVT.

This rearrangement joins TRBV5-5 to TRBJ1-5, with 9 bases aligning to TRBD1. The CDR3 consists of 15 residues. Germline CDR1 is SGHKS and CDR2 is YYEKEE (reference sequence). With V trimmed by 4 bases and J by 1 base, 3 bases remained unmatched. The CDR3 DNA sequence: TGTGCCAGCAGCACTGGGACAGGGAGCAATCAGCCCCAGCATTTT. Protein: CASSTGTGSNQPQHF.

The V call is TRBV19, the J call TRBJ2-6; TRBD1 might be the D (5 bases). V was shortened by 2 bases and J by 4 bases, with 15 bases between the two germline ends. The CDR3 is 17 amino acids. Germline CDR1 is LNHDA and CDR2 is SQIVND (reference sequence). DNA for the CDR3: TGTGCCAGTAGTATAAGGCAGGGATTTTCCGGGGCCAACGTCCTGACTTTC. Translated: CASSIRQGFSGANVLTF.

For this clone: The junction differs from germline at one of its ends, possibly a read error. The sample has other DNA sequences that encode this CDR3 too. The chain carries TRBV18 and TRBJ2-2; a possible D gene is TRBD2 (5 bases). The CDR3 is 13 residues long. Per the germline V gene, CDR1 is KGHSH and CDR2 is LQKENI. The CDR3 coding sequence is TGTGCCAGCTCCGCTTCGGGAACCGGAGAGCTGTTTTTT. Translation gives CASSASGTGELFF. Together with reference TRBV18 and TRBJ2-2, the CDR3 gives the full variable domain: NAGVMQNPRHLVRRRGQEARLRCSPMKGHSHVYWYRQLPEEGLKFMVYLQKENIIDESGMPKERFSAEFPKEGPSILRIQQVVRGDSAAYFCASSASGTGELFFGEGSRLTVL.

CDR3 amino acids: CASTPQVGGYPFF. The CDR3 region has the DNA TGTGCCAGTACCCCTCAGGTCGGGGGGTATCCTTTCTTT. The chain is built from TRBV19 and TRBJ1-1; maybe TRBD1 (5 bases). From germline, CDR1 is LNHDA and CDR2 SQIVND (reference sequence). This CDR3 comprises 13 residues. V lost 7 bases and J 12 bases, leaving 21 bases between the germline ends.

The V and J genes are TRBV6-5 and TRBJ1-1; D is ambiguous. Germline CDR1 reads MNHEY; CDR2 reads SVGAGI. Trimming left V 7 bases short and J 10 bases short, with 22 bases between. This CDR3 contains 14 residues. The CDR3 reads CASNVGHSPPGAFF. Written as DNA, the CDR3 is TGTGCCAGCAATGTTGGGCACAGCCCCCCGGGAGCTTTCTTT.

The chain is built from TRBV19 and TRBJ2-7, with D possibly matching TRBD1 (6 bases). This CDR3 has 12 amino acids. With 5 bases removed from V and 6 bases from J, the gap between germline ends came to 11 bases. In germline, CDR1 is LNHDA, CDR2 SQIVND (reference sequence). The DNA for the CDR3 is TGTGCCAGTAGTCTCACAGGGTTCGAGCAGTACTTC. Translated, it gives CASSLTGFEQYF. The entire variable domain, with the rest obtained from reference TRBV19 and TRBJ2-7, is as follows: DGGITQSPKYLFRKEGQNVTLSCEQNLNHDAMYWYRQDPGQGLRLIYYSQIVNDFQKGDIAEGYSVSREKKESFPLTVTSAQKNPTAFYLCASSLTGFEQYFGPGTRLTVT.

As for this clone: The same CDR3 arises from other DNA sequences in this sample as well. V is TRBV6-5 and J is TRBJ2-7; 7 bases map to TRBD1. Germline V gene data show CDR1 as MNHEY and CDR2 as SVGAGI. The CDR3 runs 14 residues. The V and J ends lost 2 bases and 1 base, in that order; junction bases with no gene match: 2. CDR3 residues: CASSYDRASYEQYF. The CDR3 bases are TGTGCCAGCAGTTACGACAGGGCTTCCTACGAGCAGTACTTC.

Concerning this clone itself: The same CDR3 can be traced to other DNA sequences in this sample. The rearrangement uses TRBV19 and TRBJ2-1; D unclear. Germline V gene lookup returns CDR1 LNHDA and CDR2 SQIVND (reference sequence). The CDR3 is made up of 15 amino acids. Trimming shortened V by 1 base and J by 0 bases, and 7 bases separated the two germline ends. In DNA form, the CDR3 reads TGTGCCAGTAGTATAGGTCCGAGCTCCTACAATGAGCAGTTCTTC. Its protein product is CASSIGPSSYNEQFF.

The chain recombines TRBV25-1 with TRBJ1-1, with D uncertain. V was clipped by 1 base and J by 1 base, with 10 bases between them. The CDR3 has 15 amino acids. Germline lookup yields CDR1 MGHDK and CDR2 SYGVNS. The CDR3 is CASSESHQGNTEAFF. CDR3 bases: TGTGCCAGCAGTGAATCGCACCAAGGGAACACTGAAGCTTTCTTT.

This chain connects TRBV5-5 to TRBJ1-4; the match to TRBD1 covers 7 bases. Germline V gene sequence: CDR1 SGHKS, CDR2 YYEKEE (reference sequence). This CDR3 comprises 16 residues. The J segment lost 4 bases and the V segment lost 5 bases, leaving 11 bases of the junction unmatched. For the CDR3, the DNA is TGTGCCAGCAGTAAGACAGGGCCAGCTGGTAATGAAAAACTGTTTTTT. Translating it yields CASSKTGPAGNEKLFF.

This sequence joins TRBV4-3 and TRBJ2-2; 10 bases map to TRBD1. CDR1 is LGHNA and CDR2 is YSLEER in the germline V gene. V shed 5 bases and J 5 bases; nucleotides not matched to a gene: 14. The CDR3 consists of 18 residues. CDR3 DNA: TGCGCCAGCAGCGGACAAATCCTGGGACAGGGGAGGACCGGGGAGCTGTTTTTT. Amino acids: CASSGQILGQGRTGELFF.

This clone was seen more than once but under ten times. CDR3 amino acids: CASKGPGVGSPLHF. CDR3 coding DNA: TGTGCCAGCAAGGGACCGGGAGTAGGTTCACCCCTCCACTTT. The rearrangement uses TRBV28 and TRBJ1-6, with D tentatively TRBD1 (5 bases). Trimming cost V 7 bases and J 9 bases, with 16 bases left between them. Germline CDR1 reads MDHEN; CDR2 reads SYDVKM. The CDR3 is 14 residues long.

This chain links TRBV6-2 or TRBV6-3 with TRBJ1-6; D is undetermined. The V gene's germline CDR1 is MNHEY and CDR2 SVGEGT. The V and J ends lost 2 bases and 0 bases respectively, with 5 bases between them. The CDR3 loop spans 15 amino acids. CDR3 sequence reads: CASSYGGSYNSPLHF. The CDR3 coding sequence is TGTGCCAGCAGTTACGGTGGCTCCTATAATTCACCCCTCCACTTT.

The CDR3 loop is CASRNRRVYNEQFF. The CDR3 coding sequence is TGTGCCAGCAGAAACAGGAGGGTTTACAATGAGCAGTTCTTC. V and J are TRBV6-5 and TRBJ2-1; D might be TRBD2 (6 bases). The V end was cut by 6 bases, the J end by 4 bases, with 13 bases between. Germline CDR1 reads MNHEY; CDR2 reads SVGAGI. The CDR3 covers 14 residues.